The 20 T cell receptor beta chains in this list originate from one sample, sequenced in a study of identical twins (dated by TCRdb to the mid-2010s). Library preparation employed 5' RACE. TCRdb names Illumina HiSeq 2000 as the instrument used. The public reads were reprocessed in TCRdb via fastp at Q25 and MiXCR, keeping in-frame beta chains. Records with the same CDR3 protein are collapsed into one entry carrying the most frequent genes and DNA. The table for this sample lists nearly 650,000 distinct CDR3 sequences; 7.1% of them were counted only once. Of the sample, 1.6% falls within the top ten clones. These data were also reused for a study on yellow fever vaccine responses in identical twins.

The specimen was PBMCs. These receptors originate from a woman between 18 and 29 years old in good health.

This clonotype was recorded at least ten times. The chain employs TRBV24-1 and TRBJ2-1; 8 positions match TRBD1. Germline V CDR1 and CDR2: KGHDR, SFDVKD. The CDR3 spans 15 residues. V lost 1 base, J lost 8 bases, and 6 bases stayed unmatched. The CDR3 sequence is CATSDFRGQGDEQFF. The CDR3 DNA sequence: TGTGCCACCAGTGATTTCAGGGGGCAAGGGGATGAGCAGTTCTTC.

The chain carries TRBV20-1 and TRBJ2-3, with 11 bases matching TRBD1. The CDR3 spans 16 residues. From germline, CDR1 is DFQATT and CDR2 SNEGSKA (reference sequence). Trimming took 5 bases from V and 1 from J; bases not matched to a gene: 8. This CDR3 is CSALWTGGFRTDTQYF. As DNA, the CDR3 is TGCAGTGCTCTGTGGACAGGGGGCTTTCGCACAGATACGCAGTATTTT.

The V and J genes are TRBV20-1 and TRBJ2-3, with 7 bases fitting TRBD1. The CDR3 consists of 16 residues. CDR1 and CDR2 from the germline V gene are DFQATT and SNEGSKA (reference sequence). Trimming removed 5 bases from V and 0 bases from J; junction bases left unmatched: 11. The CDR3 loop is CSAGQETGASTDTQYF. CDR3 DNA sequence: TGCAGTGCTGGGCAGGAAACAGGGGCTAGCACAGATACGCAGTATTTT.

The chain uses TRBV6-1 and TRBJ2-1; 11 bases agree with TRBD2. Per germline, CDR1 MNHNS and CDR2 SASEGT. The CDR3 runs 14 residues. V shed 5 bases and J 9 bases; nucleotides not matched to a gene: 6. The CDR3 region has the DNA TGTGCCAGCAGTCATACGGGACTAGCGGCTGAGCAGTTCTTC. It specifies CASSHTGLAAEQFF.

This clonotype was counted only a few times. The CDR3 DNA follows: TGTGCCAGCAGCCCCGGGGGTACCGAGCAGTACGTC. Its protein is CASSPGGTEQYV. The genes are TRBV7-9 and TRBJ2-7, with D possibly TRBD2 on 6 matching bases. In germline, CDR1 is SEHNR, CDR2 FQNEAQ (reference sequence). The V gene lost 5 bases and the J gene lost 6 bases, with 11 bases spanning the gap. The CDR3 runs 12 residues.

V and J are TRBV2 and TRBJ2-1; a weak D match, TRBD2 (7 bases). The length of the CDR3 is 17 residues. Germline lookup yields CDR1 SNHLY and CDR2 FYNNEI. V was trimmed by 5 bases and J by 0 bases, leaving 17 bases between them. The chain's CDR3 is CASSRGAPLSSYNEQFF. The CDR3 DNA reads as TGTGCCAGCAGTCGGGGGGCCCCTCTAAGCTCCTACAATGAGCAGTTCTTC.

There are a few counts of this clonotype. The chain employs TRBV7-6 and TRBJ2-4; TRBD1 agrees at 8 bases. CDR1 and CDR2 from the germline V gene are SGHVS and FNYEAQ. V lost 4 bases to trimming and J lost 6 bases; unmatched junction nucleotides: 11. This CDR3 is 16 amino acids long. CDR3 sequence reads: CASSSRQGPLGNIQYF. The CDR3 bases are TGTGCCAGCAGCTCGAGACAGGGGCCTTTGGGAAACATTCAGTACTTC.

This chain connects TRBV12-3 or TRBV12-4 to TRBJ2-3, with D uncertain. The ends were cut back, 3 bases at V and 2 bases at J, with 9 bases in the middle. The CDR3 covers 14 residues. CDR3 in amino acids: CASSFAGYTDTQYF. DNA for the CDR3: TGTGCCAGCAGTTTTGCCGGGTACACAGATACGCAGTATTTT.

This clonotype came up many times. This chain links TRBV2 with TRBJ2-1, with 8 bases lining up with TRBD2. The CDR3 extends over 17 amino acids. The germline CDR1 and CDR2 sequences are SNHLY and FYNNEI. V lost 6 bases, J lost 7 bases, and 17 bases stayed unmatched. For the CDR3, the DNA is TGTGCCAGCAGCGCCCGGGGAGCGGGAGTCGTTGGTAATGAGCAGTTCTTC. Translation gives CASSARGAGVVGNEQFF.

Only a few counts were recorded for this clonotype. The chain carries TRBV2 and TRBJ2-1; D gene uncertain. CDR1 is SNHLY and CDR2 is FYNNEI in the germline V gene. The CDR3 sequence is 13 residues long. Trimming removed 6 bases from V and 6 bases from J, with 12 bases in between. The CDR3 coding sequence is TGTGCCAGCAGCGAAAAGGGAATCAATGAGCAGTTCTTC. Its translation is CASSEKGINEQFF. Full variable domain (remainder filled in from reference TRBV2 and TRBJ2-1): EPEVTQTPSHQVTQMGQEVILRCVPISNHLYFYWYRQILGQKVEFLVSFYNNEISEKSEIFDDQFSVERPDGSNFTLKIRSTKLEDSAMYFCASSEKGINEQFFGPGTRLTVL.

In this sample, this clonotype turned up a few times. The chain has TRBV6-5 and TRBJ2-3; TRBD1 matches at 10 bases. CDR1 is MNHEY and CDR2 is SVGAGI in the germline V gene. Germline trimming cut 3 bases from V and 4 bases from J; bases unmatched to any gene: 7. CDR3 length equals 16 residues. CDR3 DNA: TGTGCCAGCAGTTATGGTTGGGACAGGGGAGCAGATACGCAGTATTTT. It encodes CASSYGWDRGADTQYF.

This clonotype was observed a handful of times. The V call is TRBV6-1, the J call TRBJ1-1; D gene uncertain. CDR3 length equals 15 residues. Germline V lookup: CDR1 MNHNS, CDR2 SASEGT. The V gene lost 1 base and the J gene lost 1 base, with 10 bases spanning the gap. In DNA form, the CDR3 reads TGTGCCAGCAGTGAAGAGACACCAGCGAACACTGAAGCTTTCTTT. The encoded protein is CASSEETPANTEAFF.

This clonotype was seen only a few times. This chain uses TRBV24-1 with TRBJ2-1; 12 bases match TRBD1. J was trimmed by 8 bases and V by 4 bases; bases with no gene match: 8. Germline V CDR1 and CDR2: KGHDR, SFDVKD. This CDR3 spans 16 amino acids. CDR3 sequence reads: CATSETGTGGFYEQFF. DNA for the CDR3: TGTGCCACCAGTGAAACCGGGACAGGGGGCTTCTATGAGCAGTTCTTC.

This clonotype appeared a few times. The CDR3 DNA sequence: TGTGCCAGCCCTCAGGACAGGGCCTACGAGCAGTACTTC. Translation: CASPQDRAYEQYF. This chain joins TRBV12-3 or TRBV12-4 and TRBJ2-7, with 8 nucleotides matching TRBD1. The CDR3 sequence is 13 residues long. J gave up 2 bases and V 8 bases, and 5 bases lay outside the gene matches.

This clonotype was detected only a few times. Written as DNA, the CDR3 is TGTGCCAGCAGCTTAACAACCAAGCCTAGCGGACACACCGGGGAGCTGTTTTTT. It is translated as CASSLTTKPSGHTGELFF. The V gene is TRBV11-1, the J gene TRBJ2-2, with 7 bases matching TRBD2. V dropped 2 bases and J dropped 3; count of bases not matched to a gene: 12. CDR3 size: 18 residues. Per germline, CDR1 SGHAT and CDR2 FQDESV (reference sequence).

In its sample, this clonotype was seen many times. The J gene is TRBJ2-1, the V gene TRBV28; 9 bases agree with TRBD2. The CDR3 consists of 14 residues. Germline loops: CDR1 MDHEN, CDR2 SYDVKM. V shed 10 bases, J shed 7 bases, and the junction held 11 bases outside the gene matches. Here the CDR3 reads CATEGLAGMNEQFF. CDR3 DNA sequence: TGTGCCACCGAGGGGCTAGCGGGAATGAATGAGCAGTTCTTC.

V usage is TRBV5-1 and J usage is TRBJ2-1; weak D call: TRBD2 (5 bases). Per germline, CDR1 SGHRS and CDR2 YFSETQ. There are 16 residues in the CDR3. V dropped 0 bases and J dropped 7 bases, with 17 bases sitting between them. CDR3 amino acids: CASSLAWASLVNEQFF. The CDR3 DNA is TGCGCCAGCAGCTTGGCCTGGGCTAGCCTGGTGAATGAGCAGTTCTTC.

This clonotype was seen many times. The chain carries TRBV7-9 and TRBJ2-1; a possible D gene is TRBD1 (6 bases). Germline V gives CDR1 SEHNR, CDR2 FQNEAQ (reference sequence). V was trimmed by 6 bases and J by 3 bases, leaving 15 bases between them. The CDR3 is 15 amino acids. The CDR3 loop reads CASSMLLDSYNEQFF. The CDR3 coding sequence is TGTGCCAGCAGTATGCTACTGGACAGCTACAATGAGCAGTTCTTC.

The chain links TRBV28 to TRBJ1-2; unclear D gene. This CDR3 is 11 amino acids long. V was trimmed by 7 bases and J by 4 bases, leaving 7 bases between them. The germline CDR1 and CDR2 sequences are MDHEN and SYDVKM. CDR3 sequence (DNA): TGTGCCAGCAAGGCATCCTATGGCTACACCTTC. It yields the protein CASKASYGYTF.

This clonotype has ten or more counts. The genes are TRBV14 and TRBJ1-6; D gene ambiguous. The CDR3 sequence is 13 residues long. CDR1 and CDR2 from the germline V gene are SGHDN and FVKESK. V lost 3 bases and J lost 10, with 10 bases in between. CDR3: CASSQGLMSPLHF. In DNA, the CDR3 is TGTGCCAGCAGCCAGGGGTTAATGTCACCCCTCCACTTT.